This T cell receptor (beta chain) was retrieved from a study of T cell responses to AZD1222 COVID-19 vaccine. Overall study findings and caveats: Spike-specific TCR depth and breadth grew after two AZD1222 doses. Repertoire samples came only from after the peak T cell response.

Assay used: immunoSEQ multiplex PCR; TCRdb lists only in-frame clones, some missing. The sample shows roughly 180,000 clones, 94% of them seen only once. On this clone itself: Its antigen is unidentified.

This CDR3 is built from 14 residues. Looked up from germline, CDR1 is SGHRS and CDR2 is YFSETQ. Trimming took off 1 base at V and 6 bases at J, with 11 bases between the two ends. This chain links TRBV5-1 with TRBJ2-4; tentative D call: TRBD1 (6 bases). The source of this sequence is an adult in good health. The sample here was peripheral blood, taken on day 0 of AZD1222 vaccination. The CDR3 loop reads CASSLKTGANIQYF. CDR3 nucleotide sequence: TGCGCCAGCAGCTTGAAGACAGGCGCAAACATTCAGTACTTC.